What follows are 29 T cell receptor beta chains derived from one specimen sequenced in a study of PD-L1 blockade in urothelial cancer. Noted time point: peripheral blood 6 weeks after treatment start. The method was immunoSEQ multiplex PCR; TCRdb's version includes in-frame clones alone and lacks a portion of them. In the table there are 40,000 to 50,000 clones, about four fifths of which are singletons. The sample here was PBMCs, taken around atezolizumab (anti-PD-L1) treatment. These receptors originate from a man aged 55 to 69 with urothelial cancer.

This chain connects TRBV28 to TRBJ2-2; 7 bases map to TRBD1. Germline values: CDR1 MDHEN, CDR2 SYDVKM. J was trimmed by 6 bases and V by 6 bases; bases with no gene match: 13. The CDR3 loop spans 16 amino acids. The CDR3 is CASRPQGQQSAGELFF. The CDR3 region has the DNA TGTGCCAGCAGACCCCAGGGACAGCAGAGTGCCGGGGAGCTGTTTTTT.

The chain carries TRBV6-6 and TRBJ2-6; D remains ambiguous. The CDR3 has 15 residues. V lost 2 bases to trimming and J lost 0 bases, with 5 bases between them. Germline V gene sequence: CDR1 MNHNY, CDR2 SVGAGI (reference sequence). CDR3 DNA sequence: TGTGCCAGCAGTTACAGCATCTCTGGGGCCAACGTCCTGACTTTC. Translation gives CASSYSISGANVLTF.

The CDR3, as DNA: TGTGCCAGCAGTCAAGGACTAGCGGGCGTGAGAGATTCCACGGGGGAGCTGTTTTTT. Protein product: CASSQGLAGVRDSTGELFF. This chain connects TRBV6-1 to TRBJ2-2; 11 nucleotides match TRBD2. The germline gives CDR1 MNHNS, CDR2 SASEGT. The CDR3 is made up of 19 amino acids. J gave up 8 bases and V 5 bases, and 19 bases lay outside the gene matches.

The chain carries TRBV28 and TRBJ2-5; no firm D call. Trimming left V 2 bases short and J 5 bases short, with 3 bases between. The V gene's germline CDR1 is MDHEN and CDR2 SYDVKM. The CDR3 has 11 amino acids. DNA for the CDR3: TGTGCCAGCAGTTTACGGGAGACCCAGTACTTC. Protein sequence: CASSLRETQYF.

V and J are TRBV28 and TRBJ2-7; 7 nucleotides line up with TRBD1. This CDR3 comprises 13 residues. Unmatched junction bases numbered 3, after V lost 5 bases and J lost 2 bases. In germline, CDR1 is MDHEN, CDR2 SYDVKM. The CDR3 spells CASSRQGPYEQYF. CDR3 bases: TGTGCCAGCAGTCGACAGGGCCCCTACGAGCAGTACTTC.

This clone showed up just a few times. The chain carries TRBV5-4 and TRBJ2-7; TRBD1 matches at 11 bases. Germline V gene data show CDR1 as SGHNT and CDR2 as YYREEE (reference sequence). The CDR3 covers 15 residues. The V gene end was trimmed by 4 bases and the J gene end by 6 bases; junction bases not matched to a gene: 9. This CDR3 is CASSQGGQGVGEQYF. The CDR3 DNA reads as TGTGCCAGCAGCCAAGGGGGACAGGGGGTTGGCGAGCAGTACTTC.

The chain couples TRBV28 to TRBJ1-2; D may be TRBD1 (6 bases). V lost 8 bases and J 0 bases, leaving 10 bases between the germline ends. This CDR3 has 13 residues. Per germline, CDR1 MDHEN and CDR2 SYDVKM. The CDR3 DNA sequence: TGTGCCAGCTACAGGGTAGCTAACTATGGCTACACCTTC. Translation: CASYRVANYGYTF.

The V call is TRBV5-5, the J call TRBJ1-3; 7 nucleotides align to TRBD1. V lost 4 bases and J lost 3; bases outside the gene matches: 7. The CDR3 runs 15 residues. CDR1 and CDR2 (germline): SGHKS, YYEKEE (reference sequence). In nucleotides, the CDR3 is TGTGCCAGCAGCCCCACAGGGGCCTATGGAAACACCATATATTTT. Translation gives CASSPTGAYGNTIYF.

The chain uses TRBV5-6 and TRBJ1-5, with D possibly TRBD1 on 6 matching bases. CDR1 is SGHDT and CDR2 is YYEEEE in the germline V gene. The CDR3 sequence is 14 residues long. Trimming stripped 4 bases from V and 5 bases from J, with 13 bases between. CDR3 nucleotide sequence: TGTGCCAGCAGCCAACAAGGGGGAGATCAGCCCCAGCATTTT. Protein: CASSQQGGDQPQHF.

This chain joins TRBV14 and TRBJ2-3, with 11 bases identical to TRBD1. Germline CDR1 is SGHDN and CDR2 is FVKESK. This CDR3 has 15 residues. V trimming: 4 bases; J trimming: 5 bases; junction bases outside the gene matches: 5. CDR3 sequence reads: CASSPDRGLGDTQYF. The CDR3 region has the DNA TGTGCCAGCAGCCCGGACAGGGGGCTCGGAGATACGCAGTATTTT.

The chain carries TRBV6-5 and TRBJ1-6; TRBD1 matches 7 bases. The CDR3 is 15 residues long. Germline lookup yields CDR1 MNHEY and CDR2 SVGAGI. Trimming took 4 bases from V and 7 from J; bases not matched to a gene: 7. The CDR3: CASSLFRDSNSPLHF. As DNA, the CDR3 is TGTGCCAGCAGTTTGTTCCGGGACAGCAATTCACCCCTCCACTTT.

This sequence joins TRBV5-1 and TRBJ2-7; D gene ambiguous. Germline loops: CDR1 SGHRS, CDR2 YFSETQ. V was pared by 0 bases and J by 1 base, with 11 bases between. The CDR3 loop spans 15 amino acids. CDR3 bases: TGCGCCAGCAGCTTGGCCGCACTAACGTCCTACGAGCAGTACTTC. This encodes CASSLAALTSYEQYF.

The chain is built from TRBV30 and TRBJ2-7; TRBD2 agrees at 7 bases. The length of the CDR3 is 14 residues. The V and J ends lost 1 base and 2 bases, in that order; junction bases with no gene match: 5. The germline V gene encodes CDR1 GTSNPN and CDR2 SVGIG (reference sequence). Here the CDR3 DNA reads TGTGCCTGGAGTGCCCGCGGGAGAGCCTACGAGCAGTACTTC. Translating it yields CAWSARGRAYEQYF.

The chain carries TRBV27 and TRBJ1-2; TRBD1 is a possible D gene (6 bases). This CDR3 comprises 14 residues. The V gene lost 5 bases and the J gene lost 4 bases, with 14 bases spanning the gap. Germline-derived CDR1 and CDR2 are MNHEY and SMNVEV (reference sequence). The chain's CDR3 is CASSQGQKFYGYTF. The CDR3 region has the DNA TGTGCCAGCAGTCAAGGACAGAAATTCTATGGCTACACCTTC.

This sequence joins TRBV5-6 and TRBJ2-7; D might be TRBD1 (5 bases). V dropped 6 bases and J dropped 2 bases, with 15 bases sitting between them. Germline CDR1 and CDR2: SGHDT and YYEEEE. The CDR3 has 14 residues. CDR3 coding DNA: TGTGCCAGCATCCTTAGACAGCATCCCTACGAGCAGTACTTC. Residues: CASILRQHPYEQYF. Using reference TRBV5-6 and TRBJ2-7 for the parts outside the CDR3, the full variable domain is DAGVTQSPTHLIKTRGQQVTLRCSPKSGHDTVSWYQQALGQGPQFIFQYYEEEERQRGNFPDRFSGHQFPNYSSELNVNALLLGDSALYLCASILRQHPYEQYFGPGTRLTVT.

The J gene is TRBJ1-4, the V gene TRBV4-1, with D perhaps TRBD1 (5 bases). The CDR3 consists of 15 residues. V gave up 5 bases and J gave up 4 bases, with 14 bases separating them. Germline V CDR1 and CDR2: MGHRA, YSYEKL. The CDR3 sequence is CASSSSRGVNEKLFF. DNA for the CDR3: TGCGCCAGCAGCTCCTCCCGGGGGGTTAATGAAAAACTGTTTTTT.

About this clone: The junction differs from germline at one of its ends, possibly a read error. CDR3 protein: CASSLDRWYGQYF. The CDR3 DNA reads TGTGCCAGCAGCTTGGACAGGTGGTACGGGCAGTACTTC. The gene calls are TRBV7-9 and TRBJ2-7; 7 nucleotides match TRBD1. Germline assignment: CDR1 SEHNR and CDR2 FQNEAQ (reference sequence). This CDR3 spans 13 amino acids.

The rearrangement joins TRBV30 to TRBJ1-1, with unresolved D. The CDR3 consists of 12 residues. Trimming pared 5 bases from V and 1 base from J, leaving 8 bases between. Germline CDR1 reads GTSNPN; CDR2 reads SVGIG (reference sequence). The CDR3 spells CAWGRQNTEAFF. Here the CDR3 DNA reads TGTGCCTGGGGTAGACAGAACACTGAAGCTTTCTTT.

This clone appeared a few times. J is TRBJ2-3 and V is TRBV19; 8 bases agree with TRBD2. The CDR3 has 14 amino acids. The germline V gene has CDR1 LNHDA and CDR2 SQIVND (reference sequence). J was trimmed by 0 bases and V by 6 bases; bases with no gene match: 2. For the CDR3, the DNA is TGTGCCAGTAGCTCTAGCGGGAGCACAGATACGCAGTATTTT. Translated: CASSSSGSTDTQYF.

The V and J genes are TRBV2 and TRBJ2-1; 8 positions match TRBD2. The CDR3 contains 18 residues. Germline V gives CDR1 SNHLY, CDR2 FYNNEI. The V segment lost 1 base and the J segment 4 bases; nucleotides outside the gene matches: 12. The CDR3 DNA sequence: TGTGCCAGCAGTGAAGGGGAGGGACGGGGGGGGAATTACAATGAGCAGTTCTTC. This gives the protein CASSEGEGRGGNYNEQFF.

The CDR3 DNA reads TGTGCCAGCAGTGGAGGGGGCGGGTCCTACGAGCAGTACTTC. Its protein product is CASSGGGGSYEQYF. This chain uses TRBV28 with TRBJ2-7, with D possibly TRBD1 on 7 matching bases. V lost 5 bases, J lost 1 base, and 12 bases lay in between. Germline values: CDR1 MDHEN, CDR2 SYDVKM. The CDR3 spans 14 residues.

This clone has only a few counts. This chain links TRBV5-4 with TRBJ1-3; D is unresolved. This CDR3 comprises 14 residues. In germline, CDR1 is SGHNT, CDR2 YYREEE (reference sequence). The V and J ends lost 4 bases and 4 bases respectively, with 12 bases between them. CDR3 nucleotide sequence: TGTGCCAGCAGCAGGGAGGGTTTCGGAAACACCATATATTTT. This translates into CASSREGFGNTIYF. Based on the CDR3 plus reference TRBV5-4 and TRBJ1-3, the full variable domain is ETGVTQSPTHLIKTRGQQVTLRCSSQSGHNTVSWYQQALGQGPQFIFQYYREEENGRGNFPPRFSGLQFPNYSSELNVNALELDDSALYLCASSREGFGNTIYFGEGSWLTVV.

The gene calls are TRBV5-1 and TRBJ2-3; D is possibly TRBD2 (6 bases). Trimming removed 4 bases from V and 5 bases from J, with 14 bases in between. CDR1 is SGHRS and CDR2 is YFSETQ in the germline V gene. The CDR3 is 14 residues long. The CDR3 region has the DNA TGCGCCAGCAGCCGGAGGGCAGCGGGAGATACGCAGTATTTT. As protein: CASSRRAAGDTQYF.

This rearrangement joins TRBV5-1 to TRBJ1-2; TRBD1 agrees at 10 bases. The CDR3 covers 14 residues. V lost 7 bases, J lost 5 bases, and 8 bases stayed unmatched. Germline V gives CDR1 SGHRS, CDR2 YFSETQ. The chain's CDR3 is CASQGQGVGYGYTF. In DNA, the CDR3 is TGCGCCAGCCAAGGACAGGGGGTTGGGTATGGCTACACCTTC.

V gene TRBV28 combines with J gene TRBJ2-1; 15 bases fit TRBD2. Trimming took 7 bases from V and 7 from J; bases not matched to a gene: 8. CDR1 MDHEN and CDR2 SYDVKM come from the germline V gene. The CDR3 contains 16 residues. DNA of the CDR3: TGTGCCAGCATCGGACCCGGGACTAGCGGGAGGAATGAGCAGTTCTTC. Translation gives CASIGPGTSGRNEQFF.

The chain uses TRBV7-9 and TRBJ2-7; 8 bases map to TRBD1. Germline V gives CDR1 SEHNR, CDR2 FQNEAQ (reference sequence). The CDR3 loop spans 13 amino acids. V dropped 4 bases and J dropped 3; count of bases not matched to a gene: 2. This CDR3 is CASSSGTGYEQYF. The CDR3 DNA reads as TGTGCCAGCAGCTCCGGGACAGGCTACGAGCAGTACTTC.

The rearrangement joins TRBV11-3 to TRBJ2-1; D possibly corresponds to TRBD1 (5 bases). The V end was cut by 0 bases, the J end by 8 bases, with 14 bases between. The CDR3 sequence is 15 residues long. From germline, CDR1 is SGHNT and CDR2 YENEEA. The CDR3 here is CASSLDGQGVDEQFF. The CDR3 DNA reads as TGTGCCAGCAGCTTAGATGGCCAAGGGGTGGATGAGCAGTTCTTC.

This clone was found a few times. The V gene is TRBV30, the J gene TRBJ1-5; 7 bases are shared with TRBD1. There are 13 residues in the CDR3. The germline gives CDR1 GTSNPN, CDR2 SVGIG (reference sequence). V was clipped by 5 bases and J by 6 bases; unmatched bases: 7. The CDR3 DNA sequence: TGTGCCTGGGGGCGACAGGGTGGTCAGCCCCAGCATTTT. This sequence encodes CAWGRQGGQPQHF.

This clone was seen a single time. The J gene is TRBJ2-7, the V gene TRBV13; TRBD2 might be the D (6 bases). Germline CDR1 PRHDT, CDR2 FYEKMQ (reference sequence). The V end was cut by 0 bases, the J end by 4 bases, with 10 bases between. The CDR3 has 14 amino acids. CDR3 loop: CASSLGLGGYEQYF. CDR3 sequence (DNA): TGTGCCAGCAGCTTAGGCCTCGGGGGTTACGAGCAGTACTTC.